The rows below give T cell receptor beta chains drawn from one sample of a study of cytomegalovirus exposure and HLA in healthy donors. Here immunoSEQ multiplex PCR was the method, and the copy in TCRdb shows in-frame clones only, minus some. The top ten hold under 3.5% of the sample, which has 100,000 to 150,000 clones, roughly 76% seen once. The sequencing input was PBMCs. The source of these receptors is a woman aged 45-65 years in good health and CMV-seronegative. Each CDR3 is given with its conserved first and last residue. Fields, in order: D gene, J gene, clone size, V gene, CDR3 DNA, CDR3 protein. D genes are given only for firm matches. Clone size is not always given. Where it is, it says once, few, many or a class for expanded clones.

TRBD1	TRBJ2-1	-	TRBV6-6	TGTGCCAGCACAGACAGGGCTGGCAATGAGCAGTTCTTC	CASTDRAGNEQFF
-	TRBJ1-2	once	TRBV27	TGTGCCAGCAGTTTAAATCGACAGGCGAGAAACTATGGCTACACCTTC	CASSLNRQARNYGYTF
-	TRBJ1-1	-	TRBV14	TGTGCCAGCAGCCAAGCAGGAAGGGGCACTGAAGCTTTCTTT	CASSQAGRGTEAFF
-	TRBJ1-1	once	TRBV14	TGTGCCAGCAGCCTTTTTTATAGGTTATCAGGCGCCCCTAATGAAGCTTTCTTT	CASSLFYRLSGAPNEAFF
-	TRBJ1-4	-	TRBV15	TGTGCCACCAGCAGACCGACAGACGGTAGAAATGAAAAACTGTTTTTT	CATSRPTDGRNEKLFF
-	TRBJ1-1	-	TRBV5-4	TGTGCCAGCAGCTTGACAGTGAACACTGAAGCTTTCTTT	CASSLTVNTEAFF
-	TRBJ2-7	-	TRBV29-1	TGCAGCGTTGAAGTTGGGGGCCAGGGCACCTACGAGCAGTACTTC	CSVEVGGQGTYEQYF
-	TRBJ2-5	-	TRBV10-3	TGTGCCATCAGTGTGGGCGGGACCGAACAAGAGACCCAGTACTTC	CAISVGGTEQETQYF
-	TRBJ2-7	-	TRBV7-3	TGTGCCAGCAGCCTTTCCTACGAGCAGTACTTC	CASSLSYEQYF
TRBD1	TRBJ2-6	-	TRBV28	TGTGCCACCCTAGGGGGCGACCTCTCTGGGGCCAACGTCCTGACTTTC	CATLGGDLSGANVLTF
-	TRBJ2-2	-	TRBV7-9	TGTGCCAGCAGCGCCCAGGGGGGATTCGGGGAGCTGTTTTTT	CASSAQGGFGELFF
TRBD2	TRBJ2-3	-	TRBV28	TGTGCAGCAAGGGGGGCTAGCGGGAGATGGGGCACAGATACGCAGTATTTT	CAARGASGRWGTDTQYF
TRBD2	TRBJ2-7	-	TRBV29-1	TGCAGCGTTGTGACTAGCGGAAGTTACGAGCAGTACTTC	CSVVTSGSYEQYF
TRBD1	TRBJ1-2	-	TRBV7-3	TGTGCCAGCAGCGCTTCCGGGACAGGGCTGGGCGGCTACACCTTC	CASSASGTGLGGYTF
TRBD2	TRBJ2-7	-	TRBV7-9	TGTTCCAGCAGCCGACTAGCGGTGGCCTACGAGCAGTACTTC	CSSSRLAVAYEQYF
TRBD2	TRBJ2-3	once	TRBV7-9	TGTGCCAGCAGCTTAGGTAGCGGGAGTATCACAGATACGCAGTATTTT	CASSLGSGSITDTQYF
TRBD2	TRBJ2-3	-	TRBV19	TGTGCCAGTAGTATCCGAAGTAGCGGGAGGGTTACAGATACGCAGTATTTT	CASSIRSSGRVTDTQYF
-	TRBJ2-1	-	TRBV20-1	TGCAGTGCTAGTTCTTCGAATGAGCAGTTCTTC	CSASSSNEQFF
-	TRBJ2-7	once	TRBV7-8	TGTGCCAGCAGCTTTGACAGGCCCTACGAGCAGTACTTC	CASSFDRPYEQYF
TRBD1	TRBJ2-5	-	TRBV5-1	TGCGCCAGCAGCGGGGGACAGGGAGGAGAGGCCCAGTACTTC	CASSGGQGGEAQYF